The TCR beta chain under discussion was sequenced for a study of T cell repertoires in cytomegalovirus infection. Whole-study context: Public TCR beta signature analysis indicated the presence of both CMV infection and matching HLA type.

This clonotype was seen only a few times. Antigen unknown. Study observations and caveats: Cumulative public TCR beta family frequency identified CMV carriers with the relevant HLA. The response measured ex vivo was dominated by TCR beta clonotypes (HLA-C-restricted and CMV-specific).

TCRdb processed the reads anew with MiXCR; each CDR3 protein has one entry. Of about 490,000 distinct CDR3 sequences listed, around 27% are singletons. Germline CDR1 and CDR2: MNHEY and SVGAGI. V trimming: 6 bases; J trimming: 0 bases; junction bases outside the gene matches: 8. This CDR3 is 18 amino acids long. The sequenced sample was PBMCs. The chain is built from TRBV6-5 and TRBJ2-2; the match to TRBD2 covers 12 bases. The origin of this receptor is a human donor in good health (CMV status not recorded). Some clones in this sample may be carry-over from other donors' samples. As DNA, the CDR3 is TGTGCCAGCAGCCAACGACTAGCGGGAGCCGCGAACACCGGGGAGCTGTTTTTT. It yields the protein CASSQRLAGAANTGELFF.